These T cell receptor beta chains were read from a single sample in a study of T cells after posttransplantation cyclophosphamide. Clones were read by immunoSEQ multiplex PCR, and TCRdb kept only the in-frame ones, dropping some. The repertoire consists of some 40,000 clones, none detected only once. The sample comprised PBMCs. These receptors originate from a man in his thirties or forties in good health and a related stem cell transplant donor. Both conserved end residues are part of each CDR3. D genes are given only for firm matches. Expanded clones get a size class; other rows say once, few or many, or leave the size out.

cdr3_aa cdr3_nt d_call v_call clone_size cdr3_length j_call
CASSHGEGAEAFF TGTGCCAGCAGCCACGGGGAGGGAGCTGAAGCTTTCTTT NA TRBV7-2 many 13 TRBJ1-1
CASSLGRRQGVQYF TGTGCCAGCAGCTTAGGGCGGAGGCAGGGGGTGCAGTACTTC TRBD1 TRBV7-8 many 14 TRBJ2-7
CAIARVEETQYF TGTGCCATTGCCAGGGTGGAAGAGACCCAGTACTTC NA TRBV10-3 many 12 TRBJ2-5
CASSITGGGTEAFF TGTGCCAGTAGTATAACCGGGGGTGGCACTGAAGCTTTCTTT NA TRBV19 many 14 TRBJ1-1
CAISRSPSGGGETQYF TGTGCCATCAGTCGGAGCCCTAGCGGGGGTGGGGAGACCCAGTACTTC TRBD2 TRBV10-3 many 16 TRBJ2-5
CASSVDTSSYNEQFF TGTGCCAGCAGCGTCGACACGAGCTCCTACAATGAGCAGTTCTTC NA TRBV9 many 15 TRBJ2-1
CSVRRRGLQETQYF TGCAGCGTTCGTCGGCGGGGTCTTCAAGAGACCCAGTACTTC NA TRBV29-1 few 14 TRBJ2-5
CASSFYGQGNTEAFF TGTGCCAGCAGTTTTTACGGACAGGGGAACACTGAAGCTTTCTTT TRBD1 TRBV28 many 15 TRBJ1-1
CASSVEGAGNTEAFF TGTGCCAGCAGCGTAGAAGGGGCAGGGAACACTGAAGCTTTCTTT NA TRBV9 many 15 TRBJ1-1
CASSPTSGGRNGETQYF TGCGCCAGCAGCCCAACTAGCGGGGGGCGGAATGGGGAGACCCAGTACTTC TRBD2 TRBV5-1 many 17 TRBJ2-5
CASWPRTGQAGELFF TGTGCCAGTTGGCCGAGGACAGGGCAGGCCGGGGAGCTGTTTTTT TRBD1 TRBV19 few 15 TRBJ2-2
CASMASGGYEQYF TGTGCCAGCATGGCTAGCGGAGGCTACGAGCAGTACTTC TRBD2 TRBV6-1 many 13 TRBJ2-7
CASSFRWANTEAFF TGTGCCAGCAGTTTCCGGTGGGCGAACACTGAAGCTTTCTTT NA TRBV27 many 14 TRBJ1-1
CASSYFTGLNTEAFF TGTGCCAGCAGCTATTTTACAGGCCTGAACACTGAAGCTTTCTTT NA TRBV5-6 many 15 TRBJ1-1
CASSRRDRRTNQPQHF TGTGCCAGTAGTCGGAGGGACAGGCGTACCAATCAGCCCCAGCATTTT TRBD1 TRBV19 many 16 TRBJ1-5
CASSSSGTGHYGYTF TGTGCCAGCAGCTCCTCCGGGACAGGGCACTATGGCTACACCTTC TRBD1 TRBV5-4 many 15 TRBJ1-2
CASSLRDRAYEQYF TGTGCCAGCAGTTTGAGGGACAGGGCTTACGAGCAGTACTTC TRBD1 TRBV28 many 14 TRBJ2-7
CASSQGQTYEQYF TGTGCCAGCAGCCAAGGGCAGACCTACGAGCAGTACTTC NA TRBV14 NA 13 TRBJ2-7
CASSKKTQGPYNEQFF TGTGCCAGCAGCAAGAAAACACAGGGACCCTACAATGAGCAGTTCTTC NA TRBV9 few 16 TRBJ2-1
CASSSLDRGSYGYTF TGTGCCAGCAGCTCGCTGGACAGAGGCAGCTATGGCTACACCTTC NA TRBV7-2 NA 15 TRBJ1-2
CASSQVVAGVYNEQFF TGCGCCAGCAGCCAAGTGGTCGCGGGGGTCTACAATGAGCAGTTCTTC TRBD2 TRBV4-3 many 16 TRBJ2-1
CASSPAGTKANYGYTF TGTGCCAGCAGCCCGGCCGGGACAAAAGCTAACTATGGCTACACCTTC NA TRBV11-2 many 16 TRBJ1-2
CASSPVPHEQYF TGTGCCAGCAGCCCAGTTCCTCACGAGCAGTACTTC NA TRBV7-9 many 12 TRBJ2-7
CASSATSNYGYTF TGTGCCAGCAGCGCGACATCGAACTATGGCTACACCTTC NA TRBV9 many 13 TRBJ1-2
CASSEAPDPRGYEQYF TGTGCCAGCAGTGAAGCGCCGGACCCTCGGGGGTACGAGCAGTACTTC NA TRBV6-1 few 16 TRBJ2-7
CASSRTSGYTGELFF TGTGCCAGCAGCCGGACTAGCGGTTACACCGGGGAGCTGTTTTTT TRBD2 TRBV12-3/TRBV12-4 many 15 TRBJ2-2
CASRPSLPGTAGNTIYF TGTGCCAGCAGGCCAAGTCTACCGGGGACAGCTGGAAACACCATATATTTT TRBD1 TRBV7-6 many 17 TRBJ1-3
CASRSGTATSGNTIYF TGTGCCAGCCGGTCCGGGACTGCCACTTCTGGAAACACCATATATTTT NA TRBV27 many 16 TRBJ1-3
CASSFGTSGGRNGELFF TGTGCCAGTAGTTTCGGGACTAGCGGGGGTAGGAACGGGGAGCTGTTTTTT TRBD2 TRBV19 many 17 TRBJ2-2
CASGLEVQPQHF TGTGCTAGTGGTTTGGAGGTCCAGCCCCAGCATTTT NA TRBV12-5 many 12 TRBJ1-5
CASSETSGGDEQFF TGTGCCAGCAGTGAGACTAGCGGGGGGGATGAGCAGTTCTTC TRBD2 TRBV2 many 14 TRBJ2-1
CASRVTTIRGNSPLHF TGTGCCAGCAGGGTTACGACGATCAGGGGCAATTCACCCCTCCACTTT NA TRBV25-1 many 16 TRBJ1-6
CASSIRLAGTDTQYF TGTGCCAGCAGTATCCGACTAGCGGGCACAGATACGCAGTATTTT TRBD2 TRBV6-2/TRBV6-3 NA 15 TRBJ2-3
CASPSGLYNEQFF TGTGCCAGCCCTAGCGGCTTATACAATGAGCAGTTCTTC TRBD2 TRBV14 many 13 TRBJ2-1
CASSESDEQYF TGTGCCAGCAGTGAGTCGGACGAGCAGTACTTC NA TRBV2 many 11 TRBJ2-7
CASSVGVRAYEQYF TGTGCCAGCAGCGTAGGAGTCCGGGCCTACGAGCAGTACTTC NA TRBV9 many 14 TRBJ2-7
CSVDAGFGHEQYF TGCAGCGTTGACGCAGGGTTCGGCCACGAGCAGTACTTC NA TRBV29-1 NA 13 TRBJ2-7
CASSESTGPADTQYF TGTGCCAGCAGTGAAAGTACAGGGCCGGCAGATACGCAGTATTTT NA TRBV6-1 few 15 TRBJ2-3
CATSDYRLRRGDTQYF TGTGCCACCAGTGACTATCGCCTCCGACGGGGAGATACGCAGTATTTT NA TRBV24-1 NA 16 TRBJ2-3
CASSLSGTVRRELFF TGTGCCAGCAGTTTGTCCGGGACAGTCAGAAGGGAACTGTTTTTT TRBD1 TRBV28 many 15 TRBJ1-4
CASSLVPGNNQPQHF TGTGCCAGCAGCTTAGTCCCGGGGAACAATCAGCCCCAGCATTTT NA TRBV7-2 few 15 TRBJ1-5
CASTVRGGLNQPQHF TGTGCCAGCACCGTAAGGGGGGGTTTGAATCAGCCCCAGCATTTT NA TRBV12-3/TRBV12-4 many 15 TRBJ1-5
CASSVRAGANTGELFF TGTGCCAGCAGCGTAAGGGCCGGGGCGAACACCGGGGAGCTGTTTTTT NA TRBV9 many 16 TRBJ2-2
CASGGGGREYEQYF TGTGCCAGCGGGGGAGGGGGCAGGGAGTACGAGCAGTACTTC NA TRBV6-1 many 14 TRBJ2-7
CASSLINLGGQETQYF TGTGCCAGCAGTTTAATCAACTTAGGCGGCCAAGAGACCCAGTACTTC NA TRBV28 many 16 TRBJ2-5